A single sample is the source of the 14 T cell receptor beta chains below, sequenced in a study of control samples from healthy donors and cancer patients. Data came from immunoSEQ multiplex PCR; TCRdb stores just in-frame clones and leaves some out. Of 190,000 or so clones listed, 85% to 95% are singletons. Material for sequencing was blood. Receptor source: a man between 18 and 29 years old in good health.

The CDR3 region has the DNA TGTGCCAGCAGTTATGAGGGATCCGCGAACACCGGGGAGCTGTTTTTT. Amino acids: CASSYEGSANTGELFF. This chain links TRBV6-5 with TRBJ2-2; D perhaps matches TRBD2 (5 bases). This CDR3 has 16 amino acids. V dropped 3 bases and J dropped 0 bases, with 11 bases sitting between them. Germline V lookup: CDR1 MNHEY, CDR2 SVGAGI.

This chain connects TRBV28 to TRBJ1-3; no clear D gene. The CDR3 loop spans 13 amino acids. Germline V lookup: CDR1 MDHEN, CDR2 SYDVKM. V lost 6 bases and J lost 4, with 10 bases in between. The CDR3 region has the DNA TGTGCCAGCAGCCCGTCCGGAGGAAACACCATATATTTT. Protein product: CASSPSGGNTIYF.

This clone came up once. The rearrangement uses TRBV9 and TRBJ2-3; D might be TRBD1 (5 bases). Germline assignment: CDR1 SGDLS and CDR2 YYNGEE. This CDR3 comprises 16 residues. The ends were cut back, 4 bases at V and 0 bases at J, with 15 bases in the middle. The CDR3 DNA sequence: TGTGCCAGCAGCCTCAGCAGGGATTACAGCACAGATACGCAGTATTTT. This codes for CASSLSRDYSTDTQYF.

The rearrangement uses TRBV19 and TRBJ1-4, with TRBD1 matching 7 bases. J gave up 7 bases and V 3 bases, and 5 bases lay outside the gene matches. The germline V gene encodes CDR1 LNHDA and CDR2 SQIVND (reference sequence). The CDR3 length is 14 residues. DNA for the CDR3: TGTGCCAGTAGTATTAAAAGGGGGCCTGAAAAACTGTTTTTT. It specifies CASSIKRGPEKLFF.

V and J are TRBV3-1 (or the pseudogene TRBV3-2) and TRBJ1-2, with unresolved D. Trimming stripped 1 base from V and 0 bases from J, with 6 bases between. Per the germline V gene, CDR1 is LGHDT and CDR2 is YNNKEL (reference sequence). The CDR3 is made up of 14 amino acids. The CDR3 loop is CASSQGGPNYGYTF. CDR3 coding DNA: TGTGCCAGCAGCCAAGGGGGTCCTAACTATGGCTACACCTTC.

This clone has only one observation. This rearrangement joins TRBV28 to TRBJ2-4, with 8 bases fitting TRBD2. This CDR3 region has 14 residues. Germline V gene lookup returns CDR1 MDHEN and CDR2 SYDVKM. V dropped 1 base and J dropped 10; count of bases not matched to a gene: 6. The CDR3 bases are TGTGCCAGCAGTTTATCTCGAGCGGGGGCAATTCAGTACTTC. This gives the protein CASSLSRAGAIQYF.

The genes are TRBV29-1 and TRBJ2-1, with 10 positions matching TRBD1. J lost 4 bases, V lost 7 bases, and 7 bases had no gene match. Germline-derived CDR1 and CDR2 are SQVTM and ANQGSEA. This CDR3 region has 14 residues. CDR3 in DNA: TGCAGCGCCCCCGGACAGGGGGGATACAATGAGCAGTTCTTC. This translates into CSAPGQGGYNEQFF.

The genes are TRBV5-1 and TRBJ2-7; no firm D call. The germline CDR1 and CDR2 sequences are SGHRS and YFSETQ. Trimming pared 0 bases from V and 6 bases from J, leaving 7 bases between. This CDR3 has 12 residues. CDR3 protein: CASSLEGTEQYF. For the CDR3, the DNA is TGCGCCAGCAGCTTGGAGGGTACCGAGCAGTACTTC.

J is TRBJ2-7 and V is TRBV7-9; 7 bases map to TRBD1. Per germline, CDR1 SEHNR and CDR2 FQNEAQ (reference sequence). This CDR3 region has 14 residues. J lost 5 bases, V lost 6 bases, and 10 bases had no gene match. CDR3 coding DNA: TGTGCCAGCAGTACGGCAGGGGGTCCGGACGAGCAGTACTTC. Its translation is CASSTAGGPDEQYF.

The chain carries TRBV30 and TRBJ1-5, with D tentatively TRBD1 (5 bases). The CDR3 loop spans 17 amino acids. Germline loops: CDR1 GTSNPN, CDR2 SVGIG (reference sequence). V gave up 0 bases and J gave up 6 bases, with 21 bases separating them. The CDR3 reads CAWSVPSMSGLVQPQHF. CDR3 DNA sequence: TGTGCCTGGAGTGTACCAAGTATGTCAGGGCTTGTTCAGCCCCAGCATTTT.

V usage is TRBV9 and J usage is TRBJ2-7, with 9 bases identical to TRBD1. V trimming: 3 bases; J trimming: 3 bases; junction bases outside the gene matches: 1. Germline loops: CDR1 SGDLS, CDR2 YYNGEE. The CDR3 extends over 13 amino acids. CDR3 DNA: TGTGCCAGCAGCGAGGGACAGGGCTACGAGCAGTACTTC. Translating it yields CASSEGQGYEQYF.

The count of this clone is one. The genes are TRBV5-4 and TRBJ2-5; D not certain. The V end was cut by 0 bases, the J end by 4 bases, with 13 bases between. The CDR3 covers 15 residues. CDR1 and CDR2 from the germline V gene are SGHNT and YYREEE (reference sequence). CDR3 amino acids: CASSLDHTSLETQYF. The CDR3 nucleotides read TGTGCCAGCAGCTTGGATCACACATCCTTAGAGACCCAGTACTTC.

The CDR3 sequence: CASSLGAGGNQPQHF. The CDR3 DNA reads as TGTGCCAGCAGCTTGGGGGCAGGGGGCAATCAGCCCCAGCATTTT. The chain carries TRBV5-6 and TRBJ1-5, with D maybe TRBD1 (6 bases). Germline CDR1 reads SGHDT; CDR2 reads YYEEEE. The CDR3 length is 15 residues. Trimming cost V 0 bases and J 2 bases, with 9 bases left between them.

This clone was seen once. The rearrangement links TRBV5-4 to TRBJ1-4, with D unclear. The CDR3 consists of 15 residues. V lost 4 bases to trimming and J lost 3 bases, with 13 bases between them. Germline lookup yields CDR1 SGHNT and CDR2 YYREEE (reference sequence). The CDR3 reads CASSEDPNPNEKLFF. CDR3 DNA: TGTGCCAGCAGCGAAGATCCGAACCCTAATGAAAAACTGTTTTTT.